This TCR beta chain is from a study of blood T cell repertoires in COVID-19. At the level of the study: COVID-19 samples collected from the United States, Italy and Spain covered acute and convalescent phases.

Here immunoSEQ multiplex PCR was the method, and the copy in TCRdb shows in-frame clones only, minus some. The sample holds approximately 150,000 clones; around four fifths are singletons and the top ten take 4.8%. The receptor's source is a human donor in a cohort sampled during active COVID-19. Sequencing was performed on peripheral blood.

The CDR3 sequence is CASSIGQSTNEKLFF. The DNA for the CDR3 is TGTGCCAGTAGTATCGGACAGTCAACTAATGAAAAACTGTTTTTT. The chain uses TRBV19 and TRBJ1-4; D may be TRBD1 (6 bases). The CDR3 extends over 15 amino acids. Germline lookup yields CDR1 LNHDA and CDR2 SQIVND (reference sequence). V lost 3 bases to trimming and J lost 0 bases, with 8 bases between them. Supplemented by reference TRBV19 and TRBJ1-4, the full variable domain reads DGGITQSPKYLFRKEGQNVTLSCEQNLNHDAMYWYRQDPGQGLRLIYYSQIVNDFQKGDIAEGYSVSREKKESFPLTVTSAQKNPTAFYLCASSIGQSTNEKLFFGSGTQLSVL.